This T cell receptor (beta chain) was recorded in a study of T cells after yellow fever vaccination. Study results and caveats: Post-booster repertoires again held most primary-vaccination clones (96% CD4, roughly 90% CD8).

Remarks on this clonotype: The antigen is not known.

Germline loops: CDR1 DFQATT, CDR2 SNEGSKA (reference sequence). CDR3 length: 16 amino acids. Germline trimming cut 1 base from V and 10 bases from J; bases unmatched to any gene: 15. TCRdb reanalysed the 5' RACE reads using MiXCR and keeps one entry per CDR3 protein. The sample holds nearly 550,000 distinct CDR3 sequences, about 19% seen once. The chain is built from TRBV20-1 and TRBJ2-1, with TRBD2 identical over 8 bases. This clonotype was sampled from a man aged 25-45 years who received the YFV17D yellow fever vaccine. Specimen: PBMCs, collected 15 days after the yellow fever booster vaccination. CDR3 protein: CSARVSGSGSQGEQFF. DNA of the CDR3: TGCAGTGCTAGAGTTTCGGGCAGCGGGAGTCAGGGAGAGCAGTTCTTC.